A selection of T cell receptor beta chains follows, all from one sample in a study of identical twins. TCRdb called the 5' RACE reads again in MiXCR, with one record for every CDR3 protein. The sample contains approximately 500,000 distinct CDR3 sequences, 15% of which appear only once. These data were also reused for a study on yellow fever vaccine responses in identical twins.

The sequenced material came from CD4+ T cells sorted from blood. The receptor source for this set is a woman in her late teens or twenties in good health. Each CDR3 is given with its conserved first and last residue. The order of the fields is J gene, clone size, D gene, CDR3 length, V gene, CDR3 DNA, CDR3 protein. The D gene is left open where the match is weak. For some rows the clone size is stated as once, few or many, or as a class when expanded; others skip it.

>TRBJ2-1|.|TRBD1|13|TRBV10-3
TGTGCCGGAGGACAGGGGACAAACAATGAGCAGTTCTTC
CAGGQGTNNEQFF
>TRBJ2-1|.|.|15|TRBV5-1
TGCGCCAGCAGCTTGGAAGTGACACTTTACAATGAGCAGTTCTTC
CASSLEVTLYNEQFF
>TRBJ2-5|few|.|13|TRBV5-6
TGTGCCAGCAGCTGGCAGGGCCGAGAGACCCAGTACTTC
CASSWQGRETQYF
>TRBJ2-1|.|TRBD2|17|TRBV12-3/TRBV12-4
TGTGCCAGCAGTTTAGATCCCGCGGGAGGCCTTGATGTTGAGCAGTTCTTC
CASSLDPAGGLDVEQFF
>TRBJ2-5|.|.|12|TRBV20-1
TGCAGTGCTTATTTTGCCCAAGAGACCCAGTACTTC
CSAYFAQETQYF
>TRBJ2-1|.|TRBD2|16|TRBV5-1
TGCGCCAGCAGCTACACCGGCCTAGCGGGAAACAATGAGCAGTTCTTC
CASSYTGLAGNNEQFF
>TRBJ2-5|.|TRBD1|18|TRBV10-3
TGTGCCATCAGTGAGTCGAAGGGACAGGGGGCTTTTAAAGAGACCCAGTACTTC
CAISESKGQGAFKETQYF
>TRBJ2-1|few|.|15|TRBV21-1
TGTGCCAGCAGCAAACGCAGACGGAGGAGGGGTGAGCAGTTCTTC
CASSKRRRRRGEQFF
>TRBJ2-4|few|TRBD1|16|TRBV7-9
TGTGCCAGCAGCCCACAGGGGGCTACAGCCAAAAACATTCAGTACTTC
CASSPQGATAKNIQYF
>TRBJ1-2|.|.|15|TRBV4-1
TGCGCCAGCAGCCAAGGGGGCGGAACAGGGTATGGCTACACCTTC
CASSQGGGTGYGYTF
>TRBJ1-1|few|.|15|TRBV12-3/TRBV12-4
TGTGCCAGCAGTGCCAGGACAGCTAAGAACACTGAAGCTTTCTTT
CASSARTAKNTEAFF
>TRBJ2-2|.|.|16|TRBV28
TGTGCCAGCAGTTTCGACTACACCGTTAGGGCGGGGGAGCTGTTTTTT
CASSFDYTVRAGELFF